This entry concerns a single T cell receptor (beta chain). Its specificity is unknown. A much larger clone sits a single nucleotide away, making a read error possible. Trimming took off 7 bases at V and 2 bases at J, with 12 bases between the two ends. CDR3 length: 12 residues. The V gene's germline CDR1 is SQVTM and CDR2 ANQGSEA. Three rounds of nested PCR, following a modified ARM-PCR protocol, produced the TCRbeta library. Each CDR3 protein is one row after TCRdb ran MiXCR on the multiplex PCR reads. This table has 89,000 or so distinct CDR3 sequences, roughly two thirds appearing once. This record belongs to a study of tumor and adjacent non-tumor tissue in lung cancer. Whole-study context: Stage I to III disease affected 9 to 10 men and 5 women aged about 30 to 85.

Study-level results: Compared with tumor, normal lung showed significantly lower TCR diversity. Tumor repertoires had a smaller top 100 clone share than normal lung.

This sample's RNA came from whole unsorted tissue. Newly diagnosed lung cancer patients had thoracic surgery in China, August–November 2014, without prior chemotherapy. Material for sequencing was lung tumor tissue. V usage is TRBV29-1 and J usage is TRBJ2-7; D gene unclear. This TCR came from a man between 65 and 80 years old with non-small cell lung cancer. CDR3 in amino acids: CSGSLETYEQYF. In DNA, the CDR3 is TGCAGCGGAAGTTTAGAGACCTACGAGCAGTACTTC.